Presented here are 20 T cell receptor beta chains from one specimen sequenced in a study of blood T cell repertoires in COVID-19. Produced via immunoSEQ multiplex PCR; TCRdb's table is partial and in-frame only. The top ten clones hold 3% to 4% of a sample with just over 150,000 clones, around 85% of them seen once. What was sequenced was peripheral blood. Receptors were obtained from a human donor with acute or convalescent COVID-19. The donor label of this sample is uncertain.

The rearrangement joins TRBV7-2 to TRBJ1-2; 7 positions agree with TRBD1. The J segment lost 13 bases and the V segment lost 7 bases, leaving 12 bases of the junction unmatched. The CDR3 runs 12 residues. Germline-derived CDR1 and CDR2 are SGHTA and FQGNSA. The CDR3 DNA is TGTGCCAGCACTGTCACGGGGACAGCTTTCACCTTC. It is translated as CASTVTGTAFTF.

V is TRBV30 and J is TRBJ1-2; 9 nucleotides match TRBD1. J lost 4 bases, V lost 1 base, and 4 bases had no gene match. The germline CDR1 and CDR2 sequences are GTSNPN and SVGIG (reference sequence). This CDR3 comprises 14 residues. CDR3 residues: CAWSARDRAYGYTF. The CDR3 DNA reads TGTGCCTGGAGTGCCCGGGACAGGGCCTATGGCTACACCTTC.

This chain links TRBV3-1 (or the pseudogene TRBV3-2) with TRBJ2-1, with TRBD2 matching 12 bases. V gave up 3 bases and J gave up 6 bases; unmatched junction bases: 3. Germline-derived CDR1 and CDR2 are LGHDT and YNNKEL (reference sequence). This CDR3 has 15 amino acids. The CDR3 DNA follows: TGTGCCAGCAGCCATCTAGCGGGGGGGCGCAATGAGCAGTTCTTC. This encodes CASSHLAGGRNEQFF.

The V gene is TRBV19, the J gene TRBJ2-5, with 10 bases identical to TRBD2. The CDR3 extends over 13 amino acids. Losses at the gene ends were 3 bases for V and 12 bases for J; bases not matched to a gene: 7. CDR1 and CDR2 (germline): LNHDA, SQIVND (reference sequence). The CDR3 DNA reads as TGTGCCAGTAGTATTGCTAGCGGGGGCCGGGAGTACTTC. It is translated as CASSIASGGREYF.

This chain's CDR3 is CASRRDPGQLNTEAFF. CDR3 coding DNA: TGCGCCAGCAGGAGAGATCCGGGACAGCTGAACACTGAAGCTTTCTTT. This chain links TRBV5-1 with TRBJ1-1; 7 bases agree with TRBD1. Germline V gene lookup returns CDR1 SGHRS and CDR2 YFSETQ. Losses at the gene ends were 5 bases for V and 0 bases for J; bases not matched to a gene: 10. The CDR3 contains 16 residues.

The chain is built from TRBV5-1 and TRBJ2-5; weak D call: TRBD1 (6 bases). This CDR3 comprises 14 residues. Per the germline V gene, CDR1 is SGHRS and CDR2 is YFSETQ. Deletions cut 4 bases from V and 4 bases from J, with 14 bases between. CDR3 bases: TGCGCCAGCAGCCAATCAGGGGTAGGAGAGACCCAGTACTTC. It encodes CASSQSGVGETQYF.

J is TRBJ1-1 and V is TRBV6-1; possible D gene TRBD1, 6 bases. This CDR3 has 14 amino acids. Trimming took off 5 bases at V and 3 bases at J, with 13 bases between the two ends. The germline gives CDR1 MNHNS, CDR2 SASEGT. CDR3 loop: CASSLTGSYTEAFF. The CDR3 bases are TGTGCCAGCAGTTTGACAGGTTCCTACACTGAAGCTTTCTTT.

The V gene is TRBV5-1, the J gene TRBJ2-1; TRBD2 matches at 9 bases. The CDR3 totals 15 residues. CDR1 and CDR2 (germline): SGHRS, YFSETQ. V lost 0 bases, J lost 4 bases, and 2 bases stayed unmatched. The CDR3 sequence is CASSLGAGGYNEQFF. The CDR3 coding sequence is TGCGCCAGCAGCTTGGGAGCGGGGGGTTACAATGAGCAGTTCTTC. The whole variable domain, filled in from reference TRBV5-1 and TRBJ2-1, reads KAGVTQTPRYLIKTRGQQVTLSCSPISGHRSVSWYQQTPGQGLQFLFEYFSETQRNKGNFPGRFSGRQFSNSRSEMNVSTLELGDSALYLCASSLGAGGYNEQFFGPGTRLTVL.

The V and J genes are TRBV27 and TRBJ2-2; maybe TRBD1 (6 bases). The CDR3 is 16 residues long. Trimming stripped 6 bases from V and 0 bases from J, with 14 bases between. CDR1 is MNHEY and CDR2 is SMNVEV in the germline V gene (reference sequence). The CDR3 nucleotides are TGTGCCAGCAGCCAAACGGGGACAACGAACACCGGGGAGCTGTTTTTT. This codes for CASSQTGTTNTGELFF.

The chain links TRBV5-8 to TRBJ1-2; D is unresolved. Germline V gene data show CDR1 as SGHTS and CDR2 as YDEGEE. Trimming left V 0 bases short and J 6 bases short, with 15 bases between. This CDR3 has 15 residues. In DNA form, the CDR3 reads TGTGCCAGCAGCTTGGTGTGGATCCCAGAGGATGGCTACACCTTC. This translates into CASSLVWIPEDGYTF.

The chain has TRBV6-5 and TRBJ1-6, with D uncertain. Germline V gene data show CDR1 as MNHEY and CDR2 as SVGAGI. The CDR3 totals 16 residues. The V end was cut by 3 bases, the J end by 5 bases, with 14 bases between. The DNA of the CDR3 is TGTGCCAGCAGTTATGAAGGGAGATGGGATAATTCACCCCTCCACTTT. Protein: CASSYEGRWDNSPLHF.

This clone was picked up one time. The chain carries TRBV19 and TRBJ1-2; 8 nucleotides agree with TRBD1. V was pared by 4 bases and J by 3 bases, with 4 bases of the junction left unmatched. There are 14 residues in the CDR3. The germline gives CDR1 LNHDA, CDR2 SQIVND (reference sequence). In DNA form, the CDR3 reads TGTGCCAGTAGTAACGACAGGGGTCACTATGGCTACACCTTC. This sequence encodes CASSNDRGHYGYTF. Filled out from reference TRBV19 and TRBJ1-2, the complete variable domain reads DGGITQSPKYLFRKEGQNVTLSCEQNLNHDAMYWYRQDPGQGLRLIYYSQIVNDFQKGDIAEGYSVSREKKESFPLTVTSAQKNPTAFYLCASSNDRGHYGYTFGSGTRLTVV.

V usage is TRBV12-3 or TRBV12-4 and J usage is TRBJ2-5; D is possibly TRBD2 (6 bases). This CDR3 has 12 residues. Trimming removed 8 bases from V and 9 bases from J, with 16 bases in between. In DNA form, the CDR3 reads TGTGCCAGCGGACGGATCGGGGAGGCCCAGTACTTC. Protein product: CASGRIGEAQYF.

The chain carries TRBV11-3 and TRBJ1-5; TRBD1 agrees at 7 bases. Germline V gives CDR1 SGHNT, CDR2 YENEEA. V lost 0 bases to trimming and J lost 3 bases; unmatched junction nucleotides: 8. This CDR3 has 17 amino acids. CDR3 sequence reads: CASSLDRGRGNNQPQHF. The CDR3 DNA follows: TGTGCCAGCAGCTTAGATCGAGGCAGGGGGAACAATCAGCCCCAGCATTTT.

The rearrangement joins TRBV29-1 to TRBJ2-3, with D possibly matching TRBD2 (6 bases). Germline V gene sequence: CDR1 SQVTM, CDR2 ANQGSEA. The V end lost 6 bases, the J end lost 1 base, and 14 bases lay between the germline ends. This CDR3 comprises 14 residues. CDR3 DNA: TGCAGCGTAGGGACTCTTGGAGGCACAGATACGCAGTATTTT. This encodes CSVGTLGGTDTQYF.

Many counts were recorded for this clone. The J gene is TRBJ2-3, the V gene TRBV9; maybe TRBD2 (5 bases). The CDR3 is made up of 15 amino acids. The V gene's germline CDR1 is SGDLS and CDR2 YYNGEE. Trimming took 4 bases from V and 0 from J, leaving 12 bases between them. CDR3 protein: CASSHGLQSTDTQYF. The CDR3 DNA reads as TGTGCCAGCAGCCACGGACTTCAAAGCACAGATACGCAGTATTTT. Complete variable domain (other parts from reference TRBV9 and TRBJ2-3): DSGVTQTPKHLITATGQRVTLRCSPRSGDLSVYWYQQSLDQGLQFLIQYYNGEERAKGNILERFSAQQFPDLHSELNLSSLELGDSALYFCASSHGLQSTDTQYFGPGTRLTVL.

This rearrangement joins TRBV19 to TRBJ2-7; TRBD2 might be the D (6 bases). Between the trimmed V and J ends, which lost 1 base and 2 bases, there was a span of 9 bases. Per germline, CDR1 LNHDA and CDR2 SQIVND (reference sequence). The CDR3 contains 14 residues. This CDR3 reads CASSIAGEAYEQYF. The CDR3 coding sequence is TGTGCCAGTAGTATAGCGGGGGAGGCCTACGAGCAGTACTTC.

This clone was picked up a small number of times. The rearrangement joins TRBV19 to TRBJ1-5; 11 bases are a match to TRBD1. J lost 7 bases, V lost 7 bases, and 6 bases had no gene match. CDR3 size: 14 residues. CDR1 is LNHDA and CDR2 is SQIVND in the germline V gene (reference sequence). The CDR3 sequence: CASMWTGGGQPQHF. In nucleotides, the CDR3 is TGTGCCAGTATGTGGACAGGGGGCGGCCAGCCCCAGCATTTT.

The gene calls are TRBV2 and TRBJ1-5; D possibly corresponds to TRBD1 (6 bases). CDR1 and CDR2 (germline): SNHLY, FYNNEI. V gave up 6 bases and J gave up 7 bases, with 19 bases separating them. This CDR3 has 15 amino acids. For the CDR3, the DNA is TGTGCCAGCAGCTCCCAGGGGTTAGCGGGCCAGCCCCAGCATTTT. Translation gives CASSSQGLAGQPQHF.

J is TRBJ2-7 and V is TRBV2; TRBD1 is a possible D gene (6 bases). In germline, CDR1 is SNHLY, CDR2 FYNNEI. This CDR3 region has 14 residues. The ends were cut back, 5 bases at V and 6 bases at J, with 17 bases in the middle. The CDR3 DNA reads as TGTGCCAGCAGTCAGTTAGTCAGGGGTGGCGAGCAGTACTTC. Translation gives CASSQLVRGGEQYF.